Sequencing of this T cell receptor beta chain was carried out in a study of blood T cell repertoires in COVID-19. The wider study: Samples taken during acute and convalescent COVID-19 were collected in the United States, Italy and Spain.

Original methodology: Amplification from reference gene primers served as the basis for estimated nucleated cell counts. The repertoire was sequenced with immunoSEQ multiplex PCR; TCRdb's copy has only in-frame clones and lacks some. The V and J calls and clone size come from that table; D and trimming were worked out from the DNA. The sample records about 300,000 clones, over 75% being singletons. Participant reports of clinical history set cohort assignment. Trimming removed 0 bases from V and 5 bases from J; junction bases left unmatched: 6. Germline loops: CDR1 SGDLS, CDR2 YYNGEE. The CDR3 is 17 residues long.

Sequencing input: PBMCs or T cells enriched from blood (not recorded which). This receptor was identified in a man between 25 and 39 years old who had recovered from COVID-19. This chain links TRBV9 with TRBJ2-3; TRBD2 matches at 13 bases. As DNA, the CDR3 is TGTGCCAGCAGCGTAGGGACTAGCGGGAGTTCAGGAGATACGCAGTATTTT. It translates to CASSVGTSGSSGDTQYF. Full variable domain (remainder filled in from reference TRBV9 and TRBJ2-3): DSGVTQTPKHLITATGQRVTLRCSPRSGDLSVYWYQQSLDQGLQFLIQYYNGEERAKGNILERFSAQQFPDLHSELNLSSLELGDSALYFCASSVGTSGSSGDTQYFGPGTRLTVL.